The next 20 T cell receptor beta chains were all read from a single sample in a study of radiotherapy plus CTLA-4 blockade in lung cancer. The protocol was immunoSEQ multiplex PCR, while the TCRdb copy is restricted to in-frame clones and leaves out a portion. Found here are 71,000 or so clones, more than 75% of them singletons; the top ten hold over 0.85%. Sequencing used peripheral blood, obtained from a patient treated with radiotherapy plus ipilimumab. Receptor source: a human donor with non-small cell lung cancer who had stable disease on radiotherapy plus ipilimumab.

V is TRBV19 and J is TRBJ2-1; D is undetermined. The germline V gene encodes CDR1 LNHDA and CDR2 SQIVND (reference sequence). The CDR3 runs to 15 residues. V lost 5 bases, J lost 4 bases, and 15 bases lay in between. CDR3 coding DNA: TGTGCCAGTAGTTCCGGGCAGAATCATTACAATGAGCAGTTCTTC. Protein product: CASSSGQNHYNEQFF.

The CDR3 nucleotides are TGTGCCAGCAGCTTAGCTGACAGGGGTTCACCCCTCCACTTT. Amino acid sequence: CASSLADRGSPLHF. This chain connects TRBV7-9 to TRBJ1-6, with 8 bases matching TRBD1. Germline CDR1 is SEHNR and CDR2 is FQNEAQ (reference sequence). The CDR3 consists of 14 residues. V lost 0 bases and J lost 9; bases outside the gene matches: 1.

V usage is TRBV28 and J usage is TRBJ1-5; D not resolved. V lost 2 bases, J lost 9 bases, and 5 bases lay in between. In germline, CDR1 is MDHEN, CDR2 SYDVKM. The CDR3 covers 11 residues. CDR3 DNA: TGTGCCAGCAGTTTAGTAGGGCCCCAGCATTTT. Its translation is CASSLVGPQHF. Full variable domain (remainder filled in from reference TRBV28 and TRBJ1-5): DVKVTQSSRYLVKRTGEKVFLECVQDMDHENMFWYRQDPGLGLRLIYFSYDVKMKEKGDIPEGYSVSREKKERFSLILESASTNQTSMYLCASSLVGPQHFGDGTRLSIL.

This clone was seen a few times. The chain combines TRBV10-3 with TRBJ1-5; no definite D call. The length of the CDR3 is 14 residues. Deletions cut 3 bases from V and 0 bases from J, with 6 bases between. Germline V lookup: CDR1 ENHRY, CDR2 SYGVKD. For the CDR3, the DNA is TGTGCCATCAGTGAAGAGGGTAGCAATCAGCCCCAGCATTTT. Its protein product is CAISEEGSNQPQHF.

In DNA form, the CDR3 reads TGTGCCAGCAGCCCCCTCGTGGGGGTGGTAGGGGGGGAGCAGTTCTTC. Protein sequence: CASSPLVGVVGGEQFF. The rearrangement joins TRBV7-9 to TRBJ2-1; TRBD1 or TRBD2 may be the D gene (6 bases each). Germline CDR1 reads SEHNR; CDR2 reads FQNEAQ (reference sequence). This CDR3 spans 16 amino acids. The V and J ends lost 5 bases and 10 bases respectively, with 24 bases between them.

The chain employs TRBV7-2 and TRBJ1-5; a weak D match, TRBD1 (5 bases). The ends were cut back, 5 bases at V and 5 bases at J, with 16 bases in the middle. The CDR3 consists of 15 residues. The V gene's germline CDR1 is SGHTA and CDR2 FQGNSA. The CDR3 region is CASSVGSGADQPQHF. Here the CDR3 DNA reads TGTGCCAGCAGCGTAGGTTCCGGGGCTGATCAGCCCCAGCATTTT.

The chain joins TRBV2 to TRBJ1-1; D may be TRBD1 (5 bases). V lost 10 bases, J lost 2 bases, and 11 bases lay in between. The CDR3 runs 12 residues. CDR1 SNHLY and CDR2 FYNNEI come from the germline V gene. The CDR3: CANGGTNTEAFF. Written as DNA, the CDR3 is TGTGCCAACGGGGGGACCAACACTGAAGCTTTCTTT.

This clone appeared a single time. This chain uses TRBV28 with TRBJ2-3, with 7 bases identical to TRBD2. The CDR3 runs to 13 residues. Germline lookup yields CDR1 MDHEN and CDR2 SYDVKM. V lost 2 bases, J lost 8 bases, and 4 bases stayed unmatched. DNA for the CDR3: TGTGCCAGCAGTTTAGCGGGAGATATTACGCAGTATTTT. This encodes CASSLAGDITQYF.

The V call is TRBV18, the J call TRBJ1-5; maybe TRBD1 (5 bases). This CDR3 is 15 amino acids long. V was pared by 2 bases and J by 0 bases, with 8 bases between. Germline CDR1 is KGHSH and CDR2 is LQKENI. The CDR3 nucleotides read TGTGCCAGCTCACCAGGGGGTCTTAGCAATCAGCCCCAGCATTTT. It specifies CASSPGGLSNQPQHF.

This chain uses TRBV28 with TRBJ2-2; D is unresolved. Germline CDR1 MDHEN, CDR2 SYDVKM. This CDR3 has 15 amino acids. The V end lost 10 bases, the J end lost 2 bases, and 17 bases lay between the germline ends. Here the CDR3 reads CATLTGWGNTGELFF. The CDR3 DNA reads as TGTGCCACCCTGACGGGTTGGGGAAACACCGGGGAGCTGTTTTTT.

This clone was found a few times. The chain combines TRBV6-4 with TRBJ2-3; D is undetermined. CDR1 MRHNA and CDR2 SNTAGT come from the germline V gene. Trimming left V 2 bases short and J 0 bases short, with 9 bases between. The CDR3 contains 15 residues. CDR3 nucleotides: TGTGCCAGCAGTGACAACCCCTCTAGCACAGATACGCAGTATTTT. This sequence encodes CASSDNPSSTDTQYF.

V and J are TRBV7-9 and TRBJ2-5, with D hard to call. The germline V gene encodes CDR1 SEHNR and CDR2 FQNEAQ (reference sequence). This CDR3 is built from 13 residues. Trimming stripped 0 bases from V and 3 bases from J, with 5 bases between. The CDR3 coding sequence is TGTGCCAGCAGCTTAGCTGCAGAAGAGACCCAGTACTTC. It specifies CASSLAAEETQYF.

The chain couples TRBV28 to TRBJ2-3, with 13 positions matching TRBD2. The CDR3 is 17 residues long. Trimming removed 6 bases from V and 1 base from J; junction bases left unmatched: 7. Germline-derived CDR1 and CDR2 are MDHEN and SYDVKM. CDR3 bases: TGTGCCAGCAGCTTGGGACTAGCGGGAAGGGGCACAGATACGCAGTATTTT. This sequence encodes CASSLGLAGRGTDTQYF.

The chain uses TRBV5-1 and TRBJ1-4, with 8 bases matching TRBD1. Trimming took 8 bases from V and 4 from J; bases not matched to a gene: 4. The CDR3 is made up of 13 amino acids. Germline V gene lookup returns CDR1 SGHRS and CDR2 YFSETQ. The CDR3 loop reads CASTGGDNEKLFF. CDR3 DNA: TGCGCCAGTACAGGGGGGGATAATGAAAAACTGTTTTTT.

The J gene is TRBJ2-4, the V gene TRBV29-1; 10 bases are shared with TRBD2. The length of the CDR3 is 15 residues. Germline values: CDR1 SQVTM, CDR2 ANQGSEA. Unmatched junction bases numbered 3, after V lost 4 bases and J lost 0 bases. The chain's CDR3 is CSVVAGGLAKNIQYF. The CDR3 nucleotides read TGCAGCGTTGTAGCGGGGGGCCTAGCCAAAAACATTCAGTACTTC.

This rearrangement joins TRBV5-1 to TRBJ2-2; no reliable D call. Germline loops: CDR1 SGHRS, CDR2 YFSETQ. The CDR3 has 14 residues. V dropped 4 bases and J dropped 5 bases, with 12 bases sitting between them. The CDR3 sequence is CASSGSLSTGELFF. The CDR3 DNA reads TGCGCCAGCAGCGGCAGCCTTTCGACCGGGGAGCTGTTTTTT. Variable domain in full (rest from reference TRBV5-1 and TRBJ2-2): KAGVTQTPRYLIKTRGQQVTLSCSPISGHRSVSWYQQTPGQGLQFLFEYFSETQRNKGNFPGRFSGRQFSNSRSEMNVSTLELGDSALYLCASSGSLSTGELFFGEGSRLTVL.

This rearrangement joins TRBV2 to TRBJ1-2; D is perhaps TRBD1 (5 bases). Trimming pared 0 bases from V and 8 bases from J, leaving 13 bases between. CDR3 length equals 14 residues. Germline assignment: CDR1 SNHLY and CDR2 FYNNEI. The CDR3 reads CASSEAWGRYGYTF. The CDR3 coding sequence is TGTGCCAGCAGTGAAGCCTGGGGGAGGTACGGCTACACCTTC.

This rearrangement joins TRBV7-9 to TRBJ2-5; 8 positions agree with TRBD1. V gave up 3 bases and J gave up 4 bases; unmatched junction bases: 7. Germline V gives CDR1 SEHNR, CDR2 FQNEAQ (reference sequence). The length of the CDR3 is 15 residues. The CDR3 reads CASSLGQDRRETQYF. In DNA, the CDR3 is TGTGCCAGCAGCTTGGGACAGGATCGCAGAGAGACCCAGTACTTC.

This clone was found once. The chain recombines TRBV5-1 with TRBJ2-1, with TRBD2 as a possible D gene (6 bases). The germline gives CDR1 SGHRS, CDR2 YFSETQ. V lost 8 bases and J 3 bases, leaving 15 bases between the germline ends. The CDR3 has 14 residues. CDR3 loop: CASFRDFIYNEQFF. Written as DNA, the CDR3 is TGCGCCAGTTTCCGGGACTTTATCTACAATGAGCAGTTCTTC.

V gene TRBV18 combines with J gene TRBJ2-1; D not certain. V was shortened by 3 bases and J by 6 bases, with 9 bases between the two germline ends. Germline V lookup: CDR1 KGHSH, CDR2 LQKENI. The CDR3 loop spans 13 amino acids. In DNA, the CDR3 is TGTGCCAGCTCACCCGGGTTACCCAATGAGCAGTTCTTC. Its translation: CASSPGLPNEQFF.